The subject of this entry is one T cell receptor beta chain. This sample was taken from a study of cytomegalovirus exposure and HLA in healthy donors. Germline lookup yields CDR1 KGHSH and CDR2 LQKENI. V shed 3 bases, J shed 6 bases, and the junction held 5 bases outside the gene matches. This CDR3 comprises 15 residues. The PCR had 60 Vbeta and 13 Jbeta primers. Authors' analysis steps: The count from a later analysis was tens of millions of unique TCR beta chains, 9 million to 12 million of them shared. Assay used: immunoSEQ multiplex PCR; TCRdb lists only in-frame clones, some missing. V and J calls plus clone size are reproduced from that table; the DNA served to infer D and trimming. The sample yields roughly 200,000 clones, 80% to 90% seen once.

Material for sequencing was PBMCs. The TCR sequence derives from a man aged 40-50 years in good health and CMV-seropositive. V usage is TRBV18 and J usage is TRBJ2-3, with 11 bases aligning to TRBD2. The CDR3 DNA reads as TGTGCCAGCTCACCGACTAGCGGGGCTTCCGATACGCAGTATTTT. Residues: CASSPTSGASDTQYF.